The entry below describes one TCR beta chain. Its antigen is still unknown. Base qualities are missing; no much larger clone stands one base away. In total, approximately 700 healthy bone marrow donors made up the cohort. Cohort members were all nominally healthy when sampled, although unrecorded immune exposures were likely present. The donor tested CMV seropositive, placing the donor among the roughly 300 seropositive members of the cohort. Each donor provided a peripheral blood sample, and peripheral blood mononuclear cells were used for TCR beta sequencing. Genomic DNA extraction from the blood cell samples was performed with the Qiagen DNeasy Blood Extraction Kit. These data originate in a study of cytomegalovirus exposure and HLA in healthy donors (dated by TCRdb to the late 2010s). Study-wide context: In an earlier analysis of some 610 of the donors, around 290 Gb of sequence data and approximately 100 million unique TCR beta sequences from about 179 million T cells were reported. An early release covering 500 to 750 HLA-typed donors comprised roughly 300 gigabases of sequencing data and roughly 85 million unique TCR sequences. Of the roughly 400 genotyped donors, around 81% fell in the genetic ancestry cluster associated with self-reported Caucasian donors. The study aimed to test whether cataloging public T cell receptors could reveal signatures of past pathogen exposure. The T cell repertoires of some 670 subjects were profiled by immunosequencing and related to cytomegalovirus serostatus. In addition to the first cohort of around 670 subjects, a separate validation cohort of 130 or so different subjects was used. To predict cytomegalovirus infection status, the study combined high-throughput TCR immunosequencing, statistical association of individual TCRs with disease status, and machine learning. A later analysis re-analyzed previously published TCR beta repertoires from several hundred donors and added high-resolution HLA genotyping to study TCR occurrence patterns. Rather than drawing on any new phenotypic data, the later analysis identified candidate immune exposures from TCR beta sequences and the way those sequences occurred across donors. To decide whether each TCR beta V gene segment behaved as functional or pseudogenic, an earlier analysis of approximately 590 of the donors relied on high-throughput TCR beta sequencing. Donor age, sex, ethnicity and CMV serostatus were compiled alongside the repertoire data. In a later genetic analysis, genome-wide SNP genotypes for about three fifths of the 666 donors were used, and that subset was treated as a discovery cohort. Every discovery cohort repertoire had been produced on one sequencing platform. HLA typing included class I and class II loci at four-digit resolution. The number of donors typed differed by locus, with roughly 629-640 for A, B, C, DRB1 and DQB1, 522 for DQA1, under 610 for DPA1, and 472 for DPB1. Because of strong linkage in the cohort, roughly five DR-DQ haplotypes were treated as single units for association and clustering. Across some 400 genotyped donors of the cohort, an average of approximately 200,000 unique TCR beta nucleotide sequences per donor were sequenced, and roughly 20% of those sequences were non-productive.

The library was built by means of the immunoSEQ multiplex PCR assay. For the multiplex PCR, a mixture combining 60 forward primers for TCR Vbeta segments and 13 reverse primers for TCR Jbeta segments was used. A multiplex PCR assay on genomic DNA amplified the CDR3 region of rearranged TCR beta genes. The amplified TCR beta libraries were sequenced on the Illumina HiSeq System as 87-base-pair reads. Per the authors' processing: A later analysis counted about 80 million unique TCR beta chains across the 600 to 850 repertoires, and roughly 11 million of these chains were shared by at least two donors. Raw reads were error-corrected and collapsed into unique sequences with a nearest-neighbor algorithm that merged closely related sequences to remove PCR and sequencing errors. V, D and J gene segments were assigned by aligning CDR3 sequences to IMGT reference sequences. For a sequence to be retained, at least a six-nucleotide match to both a V gene segment and a J gene segment was required. Rearrangements were classified as productive when the CDR3 lacked stop codons and remained in frame with V and J, and all other rearrangements were classified as non-productive. CDR3 was defined according to IMGT convention as the region running from the second conserved V-encoded cysteine to the conserved J-encoded phenylalanine. The earlier analysis of approximately 590 of the donors excluded any sequence lacking an unambiguous match to a single V gene segment. In an earlier analysis of several hundred of the donors, a V segment was called functional when productive rearrangements were above 56.7%, and segregating when the standard deviation between donors exceeded 5%. A statistical classification framework was developed to diagnose cytomegalovirus status using the catalog of TCR beta chain sequences. In a later analysis, V and J genes were assigned by comparing TCR nucleotide sequences against IMGT/GENE-DB human TR gene sequences. Using the TCRdist pipeline, a later analysis assigned CDR3 sequences along with most-parsimonious VDJ recombination scenarios. A later analysis defined each TCR beta chain by its CDR3 amino acid sequence plus V-gene family, and excluded reads lacking a unique V-gene family. A later analysis removed 500 to 650 highly shared, low-generation-probability nucleotide sequences to deal with suspected cross-contamination and a sequencing artifact. In a later analysis, a clonal expansion index was calculated for each public chain from normalized within-repertoire ranks of inferred template counts. In a later analysis, generation probabilities were computed with a VDJ recombination model fitted to out-of-frame rearrangements, and the resulting probabilities were checked against IGoR. A later analysis scored TCR-TCR, TCR-HLA and TCR-CMV co-occurrence with hypergeometric tests, applying a repertoire-size bias correction to TCR pairs. A later analysis estimated false discovery rates by permuting HLA or CMV assignments 20 times. In a later analysis, co-occurring TCRs were grouped using DBSCAN, with TCRdist sequence similarity added in when clustering inside HLA-allele-positive subsets. For co-occurrence clustering, repertoires with fewer than 30,000 or more than 120,000 public chains were excluded, along with about five repertoires with anomalous nucleotide sharing. What TCRdb holds here is the immuneACCESS table cut down to in-frame rearrangements. Part of the clones is not present; checked against another copy, under half of the missing clones reflect an unresolved V gene, and the others are unexplained. V, J and clone size reflect that table, while D and trimming were determined from the DNA. For this sample the table gives 90,000 to 130,000 clones, of which approximately 78% were detected only once. The top ten constitute more than 20% of the sample.

What the research found in general, with its limitations: A further reported finding was that TCR beta sequences accurately predicted the HLA-A and HLA-B alleles for most subjects in the first cohort. A later analysis found that HLA-associated TCR beta chains were more clonally expanded and had lower generation probabilities than equally common non-associated chains. A later genetic analysis associated a missense DCLRE1C variant with V-gene and J-gene trimming of TCR beta chains, and an independent cohort replicated the association. In both the original and validation cohorts, the classifier was reported to diagnose cytomegalovirus status with high specificity and sensitivity. At a false discovery rate of 0.05, a later analysis linked 16,000 or so TCR beta sequences to specific HLA alleles. Most TCR sequences were seen in very few donors, while some public TCRs were found in many individuals. The only immune exposure information available for the cohort was CMV serostatus. An earlier analysis of around 600 of the donors showed that most TCR beta V segments appeared in productive rearrangements either about 87% or about 30% of the time, which broadly matched IMGT annotations. Roughly uniform sequencing depth across donors was assumed in presence/absence analyses, although this assumption may not hold. When HLA alleles, especially DR and DQ, strongly co-occurred, TCR associations were difficult to assign to individual alleles. The study listed 164 TCR beta chains as associated with cytomegalovirus. In this cohort, only TCR beta chains were sequenced, and detectable features were limited by the absence of alpha or paired-chain data. The earlier analysis of almost 600 of the donors excluded 15 to 20 rarely observed V segments, including chromosome 9 orphons, because counts were too low. The 87-base-pair reads could not distinguish some IMGT-functional V segments, including TRBV6-2 and TRBV6-3, so those segments were excluded. In a later analysis, several top co-occurrence clusters were reported to appear linked to parvovirus B19, influenza, CMV and Epstein-Barr virus. In a later analysis, the rate of TCR association differed among HLA loci, with DRB1 alleles having the most associated TCRs and HLA-C alleles having the fewest. In vitro tests confirmed that a few of the cytomegalovirus-associated TCR beta chains recognize cytomegalovirus antigens. A later genetic analysis reported fewer N-insertions in productive TCRs among donors in an Asian-associated ancestry cluster than the approximately 700-donor mean. Because HLA typing was missing for some donors at each locus, association tests included only the typed subset. The sequencing pipeline was judged likely to have produced a cluster of highly shared sequence variants as a technical artifact. Correlated functional status among segregating V segments might reflect linkage disequilibrium, but an unknown experimental factor could not be ruled out. Most CMV-associated TCR beta chains appeared to be HLA-restricted in a later analysis, and the HLA associations seemed to be driven largely by CMV exposure. The authors suggested that the approach could potentially be generalized to other disease states and immunological phenotypes.

The V end gives up 5 bases and the J end 7 bases, leaving 4 bases in the junction not matched to a gene. CDR1 and CDR2 are drawn from the germline V gene (reference sequence): MNHEY, SMNVEV. From its cysteine to its phenylalanine, the CDR3 spans 14 amino acids. CDR3 DNA only is kept here, 42 bases in frame from base 1. The receptor chain draws on TRBV27 and TRBJ2-2; 10 junctional bases match TRBD2. The material sequenced was PBMCs. This TCR derives from a man younger than 45 in good health and CMV-seropositive. The sequenced DNA: TGTGCCAGCAGTCGCGGACTAGCGGACGGGGAGCTGTTTTTT. This sequence encodes CASSRGLADGELFF.